This is a list of T cell receptor beta chains from one sample in a study of early T cells in non-severe SARS-CoV-2 infection. In TCRdb, the 5' RACE reads were re-called with MiXCR into one record per CDR3 protein. The sample holds over 75,000 distinct CDR3 sequences; under 15% are singletons and the top ten take 4.5% to 7%. Sequences were obtained from whole blood. The receptors were sampled from an adult who was a healthcare worker with PCR-confirmed SARS-CoV-2 infection or an uninfected control (not recorded which). Each CDR3 is given with its conserved first and last residue. A D gene is named only where the DNA matches it firmly. Clone size is given for some rows only: seen once, a few or many times, or a class if the clone is expanded.

D gene: TRBD2; clone size: few; V gene: TRBV6-5; J gene: TRBJ2-5; CDR3 protein: CASSSGTSVGTQYF; CDR3 DNA: TGTGCCAGCAGCTCCGGGACTAGCGTCGGGACCCAGTACTTC
D gene: NA; clone size: few; V gene: TRBV10-3; J gene: TRBJ1-4; CDR3 protein: CAISDRESEKLFF; CDR3 DNA: TGTGCCATCTCGGACCGCGAGTCTGAAAAACTGTTTTTT
D gene: NA; clone size: few; V gene: TRBV7-6; J gene: TRBJ2-2; CDR3 protein: CASSPGVTGELFF; CDR3 DNA: TGTGCCAGCAGCCCAGGGGTCACCGGGGAGCTGTTTTTT
D gene: TRBD2; clone size: few; V gene: TRBV10-2; J gene: TRBJ2-5; CDR3 protein: CATGGSKETQYF; CDR3 DNA: TGCGCCACGGGGGGGTCAAAAGAGACCCAGTACTTC
D gene: NA; clone size: NA; V gene: TRBV7-9; J gene: TRBJ2-3; CDR3 protein: CASSLDPTDTQYF; CDR3 DNA: TGTGCCAGCAGCTTAGACCCCACAGATACGCAGTATTTT
D gene: NA; clone size: few; V gene: TRBV29-1; J gene: TRBJ2-3; CDR3 protein: CSVAGGSDTQYF; CDR3 DNA: TGCAGCGTGGCCGGGGGCTCCGATACGCAGTATTTT
D gene: NA; clone size: few; V gene: TRBV3-1; J gene: TRBJ1-4; CDR3 protein: CASSHESSGTREKLFF; CDR3 DNA: TGTGCCAGCAGCCATGAGTCTTCTGGGACTCGGGAAAAACTGTTTTTT
D gene: TRBD1; clone size: few; V gene: TRBV6-1; J gene: TRBJ2-2; CDR3 protein: CASSASGTGGNTGELFF; CDR3 DNA: TGTGCCAGCAGTGCCTCCGGGACAGGGGGTAACACCGGGGAGCTGTTTTTT
D gene: NA; clone size: NA; V gene: TRBV2; J gene: TRBJ2-7; CDR3 protein: CASRKDGAYEQYF; CDR3 DNA: TGTGCCAGCAGAAAGGACGGAGCCTACGAGCAGTACTTC
D gene: NA; clone size: few; V gene: TRBV3-2; J gene: TRBJ2-3; CDR3 protein: CASSQVGAGGYTDTQYF; CDR3 DNA: TGTGCCAGCAGCCAAGTCGGAGCGGGAGGATACACAGATACGCAGTATTTT
D gene: TRBD1; clone size: few; V gene: TRBV4-3; J gene: TRBJ2-2; CDR3 protein: CASSQFTGGATGELFF; CDR3 DNA: TGCGCCAGCAGCCAGTTTACAGGGGGTGCGACCGGGGAGCTGTTTTTT
D gene: NA; clone size: many; V gene: TRBV6-2/TRBV6-3; J gene: TRBJ1-5; CDR3 protein: CASSYPPGTREPQHF; CDR3 DNA: TGTGCCAGCAGTTACCCCCCAGGTACTAGAGAGCCCCAGCATTTT
D gene: NA; clone size: NA; V gene: TRBV6-1; J gene: TRBJ1-4; CDR3 protein: CASRLVLSGTNEKLFF; CDR3 DNA: TGTGCCAGCAGGCTGGTTTTATCGGGGACTAATGAAAAACTGTTTTTT
D gene: TRBD2; clone size: NA; V gene: TRBV7-2; J gene: TRBJ2-7; CDR3 protein: CASSPLSGRAFEQYF; CDR3 DNA: TGTGCCAGCAGCCCCCTTAGCGGGAGGGCCTTCGAGCAGTACTTC
D gene: NA; clone size: few; V gene: TRBV6-1; J gene: TRBJ2-2; CDR3 protein: CATLGRLGLPGELFF; CDR3 DNA: TGTGCCACCCTTGGGAGACTAGGCCTTCCCGGGGAGCTGTTTTTT
D gene: TRBD1; clone size: few; V gene: TRBV6-6; J gene: TRBJ1-1; CDR3 protein: CASSSGGNTEAFF; CDR3 DNA: TGTGCCAGCAGTTCAGGGGGGAACACTGAAGCTTTCTTT
D gene: NA; clone size: few; V gene: TRBV5-4; J gene: TRBJ2-3; CDR3 protein: CASSLDKVGGTDTQYF; CDR3 DNA: TGTGCCAGCAGCTTAGATAAGGTTGGAGGCACAGATACGCAGTATTTT
D gene: NA; clone size: NA; V gene: TRBV7-9; J gene: TRBJ1-2; CDR3 protein: CASSSLVQGGYTF; CDR3 DNA: TGTGCCAGCAGTTCCCTGGTTCAGGGTGGCTACACCTTC
D gene: NA; clone size: NA; V gene: TRBV11-2; J gene: TRBJ2-1; CDR3 protein: CASSPLWERGEQFF; CDR3 DNA: TGTGCCAGCAGCCCACTCTGGGAGAGAGGTGAGCAGTTCTTC
D gene: NA; clone size: few; V gene: TRBV20-1; J gene: TRBJ2-1; CDR3 protein: CSARRGGNEQFF; CDR3 DNA: TGCAGTGCCCGTAGGGGGGGGAATGAGCAGTTCTTC
D gene: NA; clone size: NA; V gene: TRBV6-1; J gene: TRBJ1-5; CDR3 protein: CASSELVSEGTLRQPQHF; CDR3 DNA: TGTGCCAGCAGTGAATTAGTTAGTGAGGGGACATTAAGGCAGCCCCAGCATTTT
D gene: TRBD2; clone size: NA; V gene: TRBV4-1; J gene: TRBJ2-7; CDR3 protein: CASSLTSGGNEQYF; CDR3 DNA: TGCGCCAGCAGCCTCACGTCGGGAGGAAATGAGCAGTACTTC
D gene: NA; clone size: few; V gene: TRBV11-2; J gene: TRBJ2-3; CDR3 protein: CASSLKLSTDTQYF; CDR3 DNA: TGTGCCAGCAGCTTGAAACTTAGCACAGATACGCAGTATTTT
D gene: TRBD1; clone size: NA; V gene: TRBV6-4; J gene: TRBJ2-1; CDR3 protein: CASSRTGANEQFF; CDR3 DNA: TGTGCCAGCAGCAGGACAGGGGCGAATGAGCAGTTCTTC
D gene: NA; clone size: few; V gene: TRBV4-2; J gene: TRBJ2-1; CDR3 protein: CASSQEGSEGNEQFF; CDR3 DNA: TGTGCCAGCAGCCAAGAAGGAAGCGAGGGCAATGAGCAGTTCTTC
D gene: NA; clone size: many; V gene: TRBV25-1; J gene: TRBJ2-2; CDR3 protein: CASRRGTGELFF; CDR3 DNA: TGTGCCAGCAGGAGAGGGACCGGGGAGCTGTTTTTT
D gene: NA; clone size: NA; V gene: TRBV28; J gene: TRBJ2-7; CDR3 protein: CASSPLDESYEQYF; CDR3 DNA: TGTGCCAGCAGTCCTCTGGACGAATCCTACGAGCAGTACTTC
D gene: NA; clone size: few; V gene: TRBV5-5; J gene: TRBJ2-7; CDR3 protein: CASSLEGTLEQYF; CDR3 DNA: TGTGCCAGCAGCTTGGAAGGGACACTCGAGCAGTACTTC
D gene: NA; clone size: NA; V gene: TRBV20-1; J gene: TRBJ2-1; CDR3 protein: CSARANNEQFF; CDR3 DNA: TGCAGTGCTAGGGCTAACAATGAGCAGTTCTTC
D gene: TRBD1; clone size: NA; V gene: TRBV4-1; J gene: TRBJ2-2; CDR3 protein: CASSPRQGGVRELFF; CDR3 DNA: TGCGCCAGCAGCCCGAGACAGGGGGGGGTCCGGGAGCTGTTTTTT
D gene: TRBD2; clone size: NA; V gene: TRBV10-2; J gene: TRBJ2-1; CDR3 protein: CASGGTSSNEQFF; CDR3 DNA: TGCGCCAGTGGGGGGACTAGCAGTAATGAGCAGTTCTTC
D gene: NA; clone size: NA; V gene: TRBV7-9; J gene: TRBJ2-2; CDR3 protein: CATTFELPGELFF; CDR3 DNA: TGTGCCACGACCTTCGAGCTTCCCGGGGAGCTGTTTTTT
D gene: NA; clone size: many; V gene: TRBV5-1; J gene: TRBJ1-4; CDR3 protein: CASRDTTHSNEKLFF; CDR3 DNA: TGCGCCAGCAGGGACACTACCCACTCTAATGAAAAACTGTTTTTT
D gene: NA; clone size: few; V gene: TRBV6-2/TRBV6-3; J gene: TRBJ2-7; CDR3 protein: CASWAAGEQYF; CDR3 DNA: TGTGCCAGCTGGGCGGCGGGGGAGCAGTACTTC
D gene: TRBD2; clone size: many; V gene: TRBV28; J gene: TRBJ2-1; CDR3 protein: CASSPRITSGKSNEQFF; CDR3 DNA: TGTGCCAGCAGTCCACGGATCACTAGCGGGAAAAGCAATGAGCAGTTCTTC
D gene: NA; clone size: NA; V gene: TRBV14; J gene: TRBJ2-1; CDR3 protein: CASSQGGMGYNEQFF; CDR3 DNA: TGTGCCAGCAGCCAAGGCGGGATGGGATACAATGAGCAGTTCTTC
D gene: NA; clone size: NA; V gene: TRBV28; J gene: TRBJ1-6; CDR3 protein: CASSFQRANSPLHF; CDR3 DNA: TGTGCCAGCAGCTTTCAGCGGGCCAATTCACCCCTCCACTTT
D gene: NA; clone size: few; V gene: TRBV11-2; J gene: TRBJ2-6; CDR3 protein: CASSLGPSGANVLTF; CDR3 DNA: TGTGCCAGCAGCTTAGGTCCCTCTGGGGCCAACGTCCTGACTTTC
D gene: NA; clone size: NA; V gene: TRBV7-9; J gene: TRBJ1-2; CDR3 protein: CASSHAYGYTF; CDR3 DNA: TGTGCCAGCAGCCACGCCTATGGCTACACCTTC
D gene: TRBD2; clone size: few; V gene: TRBV7-3; J gene: TRBJ2-1; CDR3 protein: CASSRPGLAGNEQFF; CDR3 DNA: TGTGCCAGCAGCCGGCCGGGACTAGCGGGTAATGAACAGTTCTTC
D gene: TRBD2; clone size: few; V gene: TRBV20-1; J gene: TRBJ2-4; CDR3 protein: CSARAGLAGHYKNIQYF; CDR3 DNA: TGCAGTGCTAGAGCGGGACTAGCGGGGCATTACAAAAACATTCAGTACTTC
D gene: NA; clone size: NA; V gene: TRBV28; J gene: TRBJ2-7; CDR3 protein: CASSSVVTYEQYF; CDR3 DNA: TGTGCCAGCAGTTCAGTGGTCACCTACGAGCAGTACTTC
D gene: NA; clone size: NA; V gene: TRBV7-2; J gene: TRBJ2-3; CDR3 protein: CASSSPGTDTQYF; CDR3 DNA: TGTGCCAGCAGCTCACCTGGCACAGATACGCAGTATTTT
D gene: TRBD2; clone size: many; V gene: TRBV5-5; J gene: TRBJ2-7; CDR3 protein: CASSFRGVSYEQYF; CDR3 DNA: TGTGCCAGCAGCTTTCGGGGGGTATCCTACGAGCAGTACTTC
D gene: NA; clone size: NA; V gene: TRBV11-2; J gene: TRBJ2-1; CDR3 protein: CASSLELGGYGEQFF; CDR3 DNA: TGTGCCAGCAGCTTAGAACTAGGGGGGTACGGTGAGCAGTTCTTC
D gene: NA; clone size: NA; V gene: TRBV14; J gene: TRBJ2-7; CDR3 protein: CASSPDWTPSSYEQYF; CDR3 DNA: TGTGCCAGCAGCCCCGACTGGACCCCTAGCTCCTACGAGCAGTACTTC
D gene: NA; clone size: many; V gene: TRBV25-1; J gene: TRBJ2-1; CDR3 protein: CASSEWGSSYNEQFF; CDR3 DNA: TGTGCCAGCAGTGAATGGGGGAGCTCCTACAATGAGCAGTTCTTC
D gene: TRBD2; clone size: many; V gene: TRBV5-1; J gene: TRBJ2-3; CDR3 protein: CASSLELAGGTDTQYF; CDR3 DNA: TGCGCCAGCAGCTTGGAGCTAGCGGGAGGAACGGATACGCAGTATTTT
D gene: NA; clone size: few; V gene: TRBV4-3; J gene: TRBJ2-7; CDR3 protein: CASSQRAGTENYEQYF; CDR3 DNA: TGCGCCAGCAGCCAACGCGCCGGGACCGAGAACTACGAGCAGTACTTC
D gene: TRBD2; clone size: many; V gene: TRBV4-1; J gene: TRBJ2-1; CDR3 protein: CASSQREGLNEQFF; CDR3 DNA: TGCGCCAGCAGCCAGCGGGAGGGCCTCAATGAGCAGTTCTTC
D gene: TRBD2; clone size: few; V gene: TRBV7-2; J gene: TRBJ2-5; CDR3 protein: CAARLAATETQYF; CDR3 DNA: TGTGCCGCCCGGCTAGCGGCGACAGAGACCCAGTACTTC
D gene: NA; clone size: NA; V gene: TRBV2; J gene: TRBJ2-7; CDR3 protein: CASREGVYEQYF; CDR3 DNA: TGTGCCAGCAGGGAGGGGGTCTACGAGCAGTACTTC
D gene: NA; clone size: few; V gene: TRBV9; J gene: TRBJ2-2; CDR3 protein: CASSVGLNTGELFF; CDR3 DNA: TGTGCCAGCAGCGTAGGACTCAACACCGGGGAGCTGTTTTTT
D gene: NA; clone size: few; V gene: TRBV3-1; J gene: TRBJ2-3; CDR3 protein: CASSQLLEDTQYF; CDR3 DNA: TGTGCCAGCAGCCAACTACTAGAGGATACGCAGTATTTT
D gene: NA; clone size: NA; V gene: TRBV10-3; J gene: TRBJ2-1; CDR3 protein: CAITNGPAEEQFF; CDR3 DNA: TGTGCCATCACGAATGGCCCGGCAGAGGAGCAGTTCTTC
D gene: NA; clone size: NA; V gene: TRBV28; J gene: TRBJ2-1; CDR3 protein: CASSFRQGIYNEQFF; CDR3 DNA: TGTGCCAGCAGTTTTAGGCAGGGGATCTACAATGAGCAGTTCTTC
D gene: NA; clone size: NA; V gene: TRBV28; J gene: TRBJ2-7; CDR3 protein: CASSFVLRGFGEQYF; CDR3 DNA: TGTGCCAGCAGTTTCGTCTTAAGGGGTTTCGGCGAGCAGTACTTC
D gene: NA; clone size: few; V gene: TRBV6-2/TRBV6-3; J gene: TRBJ1-5; CDR3 protein: CASSYLAIQTVPQGWQPQHF; CDR3 DNA: TGTGCCAGCAGTTACCTTGCGATCCAAACGGTCCCTCAGGGTTGGCAGCCCCAGCATTTT
D gene: NA; clone size: NA; V gene: TRBV7-2; J gene: TRBJ2-1; CDR3 protein: CASSYTWSPYNEQFF; CDR3 DNA: TGTGCCAGCAGCTATACGTGGAGTCCCTACAATGAGCAGTTCTTC